One T cell receptor beta chain is described in this entry. This specimen comes from a study of technical replicates of blood from a handful of donors. The J segment lost 6 bases and the V segment lost 2 bases, leaving 5 bases of the junction unmatched. The CDR3 extends over 16 amino acids. In germline, CDR1 is MNHEY, CDR2 SMNVEV (reference sequence). Data came from immunoSEQ multiplex PCR; TCRdb stores just in-frame clones and leaves some out. The top ten clones hold about 0.39% of a sample with about 94,000 clones, roughly 95% of them seen once. The TCR sequence derives from a human donor in good health. Sequencing was done on a sample of T cells isolated from PBMCs. This rearrangement joins TRBV27 to TRBJ1-5; 12 nucleotides line up with TRBD1. Written as DNA, the CDR3 is TGTGCCAGCAGTTTAGGGACAGGGGGCGACGGTCAGCCCCAGCATTTT. Translation: CASSLGTGGDGQPQHF.